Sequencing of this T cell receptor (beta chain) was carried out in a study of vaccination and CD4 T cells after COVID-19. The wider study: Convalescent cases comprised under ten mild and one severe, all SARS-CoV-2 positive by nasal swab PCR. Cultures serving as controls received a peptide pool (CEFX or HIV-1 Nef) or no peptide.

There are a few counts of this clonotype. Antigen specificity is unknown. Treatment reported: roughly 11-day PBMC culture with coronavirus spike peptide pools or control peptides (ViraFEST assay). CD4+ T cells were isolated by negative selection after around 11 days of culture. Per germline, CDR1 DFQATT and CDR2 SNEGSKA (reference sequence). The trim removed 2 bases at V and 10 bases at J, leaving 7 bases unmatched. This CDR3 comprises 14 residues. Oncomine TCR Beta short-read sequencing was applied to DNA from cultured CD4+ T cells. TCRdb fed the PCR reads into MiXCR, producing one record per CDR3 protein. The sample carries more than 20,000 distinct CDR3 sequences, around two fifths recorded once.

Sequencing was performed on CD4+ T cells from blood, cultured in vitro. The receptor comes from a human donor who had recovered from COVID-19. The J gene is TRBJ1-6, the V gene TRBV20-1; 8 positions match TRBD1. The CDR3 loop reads CSARRQGTGSPLHF. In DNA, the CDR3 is TGCAGTGCTAGAAGACAGGGGACCGGCTCACCCCTCCACTTT.